The clone carrying this T cell receptor beta chain showed up just once. Its antigen is unknown. One entry per CDR3 protein, called by TCRdb with MiXCR from the RT-PCR reads. The sample lists 650,000 to 800,000 distinct CDR3 sequences; around 18% were seen once. The data stem from a study of response to subunit inactivated influenza vaccine. Study-wide points: Few additional T cells are recruited per seasonal influenza vaccination, authors suggested.

V shed 5 bases, J shed 8 bases, and the junction held 11 bases outside the gene matches. Germline-derived CDR1 and CDR2 are SGHTA and FQGTGA. The CDR3 spans 16 residues. This sample comprised PBMCs from blood, obtained 4 to 6 days after vaccination. The receptor was derived from a man in his forties or fifties who received an inactivated influenza vaccine. The chain is built from TRBV7-3 and TRBJ2-1; TRBD2 matches at 11 bases. This chain's CDR3 is CASSPQGLAGGYEQFF. The CDR3, as DNA: TGTGCCAGCAGCCCCCAAGGGCTAGCGGGAGGATATGAGCAGTTCTTC.